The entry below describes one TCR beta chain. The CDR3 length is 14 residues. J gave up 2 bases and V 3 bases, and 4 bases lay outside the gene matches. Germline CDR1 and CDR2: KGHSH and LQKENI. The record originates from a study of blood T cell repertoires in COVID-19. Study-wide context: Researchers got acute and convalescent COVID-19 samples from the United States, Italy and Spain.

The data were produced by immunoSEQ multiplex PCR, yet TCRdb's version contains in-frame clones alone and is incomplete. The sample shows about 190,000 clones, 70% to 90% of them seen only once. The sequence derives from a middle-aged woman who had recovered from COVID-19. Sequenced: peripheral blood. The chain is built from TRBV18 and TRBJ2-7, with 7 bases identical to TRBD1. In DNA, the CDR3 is TGTGCCAGCTCACCCGGGACAGACCCCTACGAGCAGTACTTC. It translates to CASSPGTDPYEQYF.